The rows below give T cell receptor beta chains drawn from one sample of a study of siplizumab effects on memory and regulatory T cells. Profiled with immunoSEQ multiplex PCR; TCRdb holds only in-frame clones, not every one. The table records under 100,000 clones, roughly 94% of them present only once. Sequencing was performed on non-Treg CD4+ T cells sorted from blood. These receptors were obtained from a human donor in good health. Each CDR3 is given with its conserved first and last residue. A D gene is named only where the DNA matches it firmly. Not all rows give a size; the values are once, few, many and, for expanded clones, a class.

V gene	J gene	clone size	D gene	CDR3 protein	CDR3 DNA
TRBV7-2	TRBJ1-2	.	.	CASSLPGRGGYTF	TGTGCCAGCAGCTTACCTGGCCGGGGAGGCTACACCTTC
TRBV6-5	TRBJ1-2	.	.	CASSYGPSSSYTF	TGTGCCAGCAGTTATGGTCCGTCTAGTAGCTACACCTTC
TRBV5-1	TRBJ2-5	.	.	CASSLAPGVVSETQYF	TGCGCCAGCAGCTTGGCCCCGGGAGTCGTGTCAGAGACCCAGTACTTC
TRBV15	TRBJ2-7	.	.	CATSRPGMYEQYF	TGTGCCACCAGCAGACCGGGAATGTACGAGCAGTACTTC
TRBV11-1	TRBJ2-2	.	.	CASSFKGGYTGELFF	TGTGCCAGCAGCTTTAAGGGCGGGTACACCGGGGAGCTGTTTTTT
TRBV30	TRBJ2-3	.	TRBD2	CAWGAGGNTDTQYF	TGTGCCTGGGGAGCGGGAGGGAACACAGATACGCAGTATTTT
TRBV25-1	TRBJ2-5	.	.	CASTPGHNQETQYF	TGTGCCAGCACACCGGGACACAACCAAGAGACCCAGTACTTC
TRBV5-1	TRBJ2-3	.	TRBD1	CASRDQGATQYF	TGCGCCAGCAGGGATCAGGGGGCTACGCAGTATTTT
TRBV7-2	TRBJ2-1	.	TRBD2	CASSPPLAGNEQFF	TGTGCCAGCAGCCCCCCACTAGCGGGGAATGAGCAGTTCTTC
TRBV19	TRBJ2-1	.	.	CASSIALAIPYNEQFF	TGTGCCAGTAGTATAGCCCTAGCGATCCCCTACAATGAGCAGTTCTTC
TRBV19	TRBJ1-1	.	.	CASSIGQGFEAFF	TGTGCCAGTAGTATCGGGCAGGGCTTTGAAGCTTTCTTT
TRBV5-1	TRBJ2-6	.	.	CASSLEGAGANVLTF	TGCGCCAGCAGCTTGGAAGGGGCTGGGGCCAACGTCCTGACTTTC
TRBV10-1	TRBJ2-1	.	.	CASSEYGPREQFF	TGCGCCAGCAGTGAGTATGGCCCAAGGGAGCAGTTCTTC
TRBV30	TRBJ1-2	.	.	CAWIRDGANYGYTF	TGTGCCTGGATACGGGACGGAGCTAACTATGGCTACACCTTC
TRBV28	TRBJ2-1	.	.	CASSLYNEQFF	TGTGCCAGCAGTCTCTACAATGAGCAGTTCTTC
TRBV7-2	TRBJ2-7	.	.	CASSLTGLPNYEQYF	TGTGCCAGCAGCTTAACAGGACTACCTAACTACGAGCAGTACTTC
TRBV28	TRBJ2-7	.	.	CASLKAPHEQYF	TGTGCCAGCTTAAAGGCCCCTCACGAGCAGTACTTC
TRBV18	TRBJ2-7	.	TRBD2	CASSPFPAGASYEQYF	TGTGCCAGCTCACCTTTCCCAGCGGGAGCCTCTTACGAGCAGTACTTC
TRBV6-5	TRBJ1-3	.	.	CASRPQGLNTIYF	TGTGCCAGTAGACCACAGGGTCTCAACACCATATATTTT
TRBV6-1	TRBJ2-7	.	.	CASSDPFRGVRYYEQYF	TGTGCCAGCAGTGATCCGTTTAGGGGCGTCAGATACTACGAGCAGTACTTC
TRBV6-9	TRBJ1-1	.	.	CASRENTEAFF	TGTGCCAGCAGGGAGAACACTGAAGCTTTCTTT
TRBV19	TRBJ1-5	.	.	CASSIVQGRTQPQHF	TGTGCCAGTAGTATAGTGCAGGGACGAACCCAGCCCCAGCATTTT
TRBV9	TRBJ2-2	.	.	CASSTHIGKELFF	TGTGCCAGCAGCACCCACATCGGAAAGGAGCTGTTTTTT
TRBV10-2	TRBJ2-4	.	.	CASPVPRQIKNIQYF	TGCGCCAGCCCTGTTCCCCGGCAGATTAAAAACATTCAGTACTTC
TRBV6-1	TRBJ2-2	.	.	CASSGAGELFF	TGTGCCAGCAGTGGGGCCGGGGAGCTGTTTTTT
TRBV19	TRBJ1-1	few	.	CASSTTPTANTEAFF	TGTGCCAGTAGTACTACTCCGACGGCAAACACTGAAGCTTTCTTT